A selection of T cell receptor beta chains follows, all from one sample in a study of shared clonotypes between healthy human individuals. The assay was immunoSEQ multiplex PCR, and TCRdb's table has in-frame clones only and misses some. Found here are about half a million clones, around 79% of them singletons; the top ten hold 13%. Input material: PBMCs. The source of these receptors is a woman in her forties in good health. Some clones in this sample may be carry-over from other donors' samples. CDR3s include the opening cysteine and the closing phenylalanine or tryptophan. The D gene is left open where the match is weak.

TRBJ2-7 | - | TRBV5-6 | CASSTAPGHLRYEQYF
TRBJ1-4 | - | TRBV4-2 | CASSQEGGAGEKLFF
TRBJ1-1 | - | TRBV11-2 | CASSLDRRREAFF
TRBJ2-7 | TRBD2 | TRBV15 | CATSREGRTSGRFEQYF
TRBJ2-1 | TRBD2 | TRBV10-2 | CASSDSGTIKQREQFF
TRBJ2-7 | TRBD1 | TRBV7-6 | CASSSGLDRGYEQYF
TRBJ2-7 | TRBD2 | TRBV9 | CASSVEDLAGAYEQYF
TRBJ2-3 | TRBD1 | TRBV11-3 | CASSLPWDRVYLGTDTQYF
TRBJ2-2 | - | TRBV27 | CASSPQVTGELFF
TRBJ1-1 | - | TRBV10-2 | CASSGARETEAFF
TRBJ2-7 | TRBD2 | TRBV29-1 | CSVSASGSYEQYF
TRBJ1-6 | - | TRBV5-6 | CASSWTPRSSPLHF
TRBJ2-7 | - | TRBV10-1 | CASSRGYEQYF
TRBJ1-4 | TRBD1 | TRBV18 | CASSPRGQGRRPNEKLFF
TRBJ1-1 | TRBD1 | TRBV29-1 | CSVVNWQGDVAFF
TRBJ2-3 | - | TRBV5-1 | CASSGEGGDTQYF
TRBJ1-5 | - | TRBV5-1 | CASSFGDNQPQHF
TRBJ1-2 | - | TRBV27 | CASSLSGSKGYGYTF
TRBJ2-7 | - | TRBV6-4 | CASSPQYEQYF
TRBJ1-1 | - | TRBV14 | CASSQVGLTEAFF
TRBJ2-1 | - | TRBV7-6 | CASSPEGGNEQFF
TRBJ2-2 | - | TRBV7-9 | CASSTSGELFF
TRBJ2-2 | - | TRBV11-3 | CASSLVGETGELFF
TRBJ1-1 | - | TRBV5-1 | CASREPGGEAFF
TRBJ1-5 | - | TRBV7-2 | CASSPFWDQPQHF
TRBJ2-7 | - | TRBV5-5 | CASSFRRDYEQYF
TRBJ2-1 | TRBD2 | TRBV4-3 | CASSQDFPGGTYNEQFF
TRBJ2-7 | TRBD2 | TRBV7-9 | CASSLPGGTSGTEQYF
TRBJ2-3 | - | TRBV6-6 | CATISPGTDTQYF
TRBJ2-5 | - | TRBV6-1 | CASSATVYQETQYF
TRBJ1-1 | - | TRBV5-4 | CASSVDSTEAFF
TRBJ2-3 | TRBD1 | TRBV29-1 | CSVHGPGQASTDTQYF
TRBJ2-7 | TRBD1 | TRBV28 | CASSLRQGSYEQYF
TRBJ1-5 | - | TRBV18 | CASSPEGGQPQHF
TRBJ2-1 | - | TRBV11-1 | CASSLGGWQGVYNEQFF
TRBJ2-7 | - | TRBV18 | CASSPPDMRSYEQYF
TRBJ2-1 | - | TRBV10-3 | CAISELNSGDRHYNEQFF
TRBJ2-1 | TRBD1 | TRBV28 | CASSPTGTGLWSEQFF
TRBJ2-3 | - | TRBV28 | CASSFPTGGWLAGVKGPDTQYF
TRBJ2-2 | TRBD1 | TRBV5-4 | CASSLVDRVAGELFF
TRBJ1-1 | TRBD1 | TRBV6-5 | CASSPNRGREAFF
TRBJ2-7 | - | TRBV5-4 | CASSWAKTAEGYEQYF
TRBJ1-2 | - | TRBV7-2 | CASSQPRTAEIYTF
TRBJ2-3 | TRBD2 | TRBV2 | CASSSGLARRTDTQYF
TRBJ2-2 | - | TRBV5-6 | CASSLGRGRYTGELFF
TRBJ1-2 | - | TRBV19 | CASSTNFYGYTF
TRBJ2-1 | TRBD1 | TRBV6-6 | CASSRDRVYNEQFF
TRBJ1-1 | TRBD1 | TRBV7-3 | CASSLDRANTEAFF
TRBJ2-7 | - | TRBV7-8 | CASSLNGGSSYEQYF
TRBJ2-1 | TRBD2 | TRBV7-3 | CASSSLPSGSDNEQFF
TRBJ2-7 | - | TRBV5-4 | CASSLASSNYEQYF
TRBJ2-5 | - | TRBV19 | CASTGRVGGETQYF
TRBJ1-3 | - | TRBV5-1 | CASSWDSGNTIYF
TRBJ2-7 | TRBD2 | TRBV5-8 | CASRKPGLAYEQYF
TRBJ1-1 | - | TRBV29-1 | CSVELQVNTEAFF
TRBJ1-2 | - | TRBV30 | CAWSTGTGYGYTF
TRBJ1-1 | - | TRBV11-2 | CASSPGGGYTEAFF
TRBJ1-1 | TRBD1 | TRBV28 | CASRPPTGRVTEAFF